The rows below give T cell receptor beta chains drawn from one sample of a study of T cell clones after liver transplantation. Measured with immunoSEQ multiplex PCR; TCRdb has only the in-frame clones, and not every one. This table holds 8,000 to 10,000 clones, over 60% found once. The material sequenced was CD8+ T cells from blood, taken at the approximately 16-month timepoint. The receptors were sampled from a human patient who received a liver transplant. Part of the T cell pool may stem from the graft donor. Each CDR3 is given with its conserved first and last residue. Each record gives: clone size, D gene, J gene, V gene, CDR3 DNA, CDR3 protein. D genes are given only for firm matches. Clone size is shown for a subset of rows, as once, few, many or a class of expanded clone.

>.|.|TRBJ1-1|TRBV29-1
TGCAGCGTTGAACTCAGTAATCACACTGAAGCTTTCTTT
CSVELSNHTEAFF
>.|.|TRBJ1-1|TRBV19
TGTGCCACTAGAGGGGAGGTCGGCACTGAAGCTTTCTTT
CATRGEVGTEAFF
>.|.|TRBJ2-7|TRBV7-9
TGTGCCAGCACGGGGCCCTTCTCCTACGAGCAGTACTTC
CASTGPFSYEQYF
>once|.|TRBJ2-4|TRBV11-3
TGTGCCAGCAGCGTCACCGACGGAGACATTCAGTACTTC
CASSVTDGDIQYF
>.|.|TRBJ2-7|TRBV19
TGTGCCAGTAGTATGACAGGAGGCTACGAGCAGTACTTC
CASSMTGGYEQYF
>.|.|TRBJ1-4|TRBV19
TGTGCCAGTAGTATAAGGGCAACTAATGAAAAACTGTTTTTT
CASSIRATNEKLFF
>.|.|TRBJ2-6|TRBV18
TGTGCCAGCTCACCACCGAATGGAACCGAGGGGGGCTCTGGGGCCAACGTCCTGACTTTC
CASSPPNGTEGGSGANVLTF
>.|.|TRBJ1-2|TRBV2
TGTGCCAGCAGGAGGACAGAGAGCTATGGCTACACCTTC
CASRRTESYGYTF
>.|.|TRBJ1-4|TRBV19
TGTGCCAGTAGTTTCATCGGGGTGACTAATGAAAAACTGTTTTTT
CASSFIGVTNEKLFF
>.|.|TRBJ2-4|TRBV4-1
TGCGCCAGCAGCCAAGAAGGTAGTAAAAACATTCAGTACTTC
CASSQEGSKNIQYF
>.|TRBD2|TRBJ2-1|TRBV7-6
TGTGCCAGCAGCTTAGCGATCGTTAGCGGGAACTCCTACAATGAGCAGTTCTTC
CASSLAIVSGNSYNEQFF
>.|TRBD1|TRBJ2-7|TRBV7-2
TGTGCCAGCAGCTCATTGACAGGGCCAATCGACGAGCAGTACTTC
CASSSLTGPIDEQYF
>.|.|TRBJ2-7|TRBV28
TGTGCCAGCAGTTTAGGGGGGGGCGGAGAGCAGTACTTC
CASSLGGGGEQYF
>few|TRBD2|TRBJ2-7|TRBV28
TGTGCCAGCAGTCCGAGCGGGGGGGGTGAGCAGTACTTC
CASSPSGGGEQYF
>.|.|TRBJ2-3|TRBV7-9
TGTGCCAGCAGCCCGAACACAGATACGCAGTATTTT
CASSPNTDTQYF
>once|TRBD1|TRBJ2-7|TRBV10-1
TGCGCCAGCAGTGGAAGACCGGGACAGGGAAAGCAGTACTTC
CASSGRPGQGKQYF
>.|.|TRBJ2-5|TRBV10-1
TGCGCCAGCAGTGACGAGATCCAAGAGACCCAGTACTTC
CASSDEIQETQYF
>.|.|TRBJ2-1|TRBV5-1
TGCGCCAGCAGCTTGGTGGATTACAATGAGCAGTTCTTC
CASSLVDYNEQFF
>.|TRBD1|TRBJ2-7|TRBV27
TGTGCCAGCAGTTTAAATATTGGGGACAGCCCCTACGAGCAGTACTTC
CASSLNIGDSPYEQYF
>.|.|TRBJ2-6|TRBV7-9
TGTGCCAGCGGCCCGACCACAGGGACCGGGGCCAACGTCCTGACTTTC
CASGPTTGTGANVLTF
>.|.|TRBJ1-1|TRBV11-2
TGTGCCAGCAGCTTATTCACTGAAGCTTTCTTT
CASSLFTEAFF
>.|.|TRBJ2-5|TRBV4-3
TGCGCCAGCAGCCAAGAGGTAGAAGAGACCCAGTACTTC
CASSQEVEETQYF
>.|.|TRBJ1-2|TRBV6-6
TGTGCCAGCAAAAGGGGGGCGGGGAAGGAGAATGGCTACACCTTC
CASKRGAGKENGYTF
>.|TRBD2|TRBJ2-7|TRBV28
TGTGCCAGCAGTTTTACCGGGGGGTACGAGCAGTACTTC
CASSFTGGYEQYF
>.|.|TRBJ1-4|TRBV5-1
TGCGCCAGCAGCTTGGACAGGGTAGGAGAAAAACTGTTTTTT
CASSLDRVGEKLFF
>.|.|TRBJ1-4|TRBV6-1
TGTGCCAGCAGTGAACCGGGAGAAAAACTGTTTTTT
CASSEPGEKLFF
>.|.|TRBJ2-3|TRBV19
TGTGCCAGTAGTAGAGAGACAGGACCACCTCTAGATACGCAGTATTTT
CASSRETGPPLDTQYF
>.|TRBD2|TRBJ2-3|TRBV27
TGTGCCAGCAGTATCCTAGCGGGAGGGGGAGATACGCAGTATTTT
CASSILAGGGDTQYF
>.|TRBD2|TRBJ2-1|TRBV5-4
TGTGCCAGCAGCCTGGGACTAGTTGGGATGAATGAGCAGTTCTTC
CASSLGLVGMNEQFF
>.|.|TRBJ1-2|TRBV7-9
TGTGCCAGCAGCTTAGAGGGAGGGTCCTATGGCTACACCTTC
CASSLEGGSYGYTF
>.|TRBD2|TRBJ2-5|TRBV6-5
TGTGCCAGCAGACTAGCGGGAGAGGGTCAAGAGACCCAGTACTTC
CASRLAGEGQETQYF
>.|TRBD1|TRBJ2-7|TRBV6-1
TGTGCCAGCAGCGCCAGGACAGGGGGCTGGTACGAGCAGTACTTC
CASSARTGGWYEQYF
>.|.|TRBJ1-1|TRBV28
TGTGCCAGCACCCTAGGGGTAGGTGAGAACACTGAAGCTTTCTTT
CASTLGVGENTEAFF
>once|TRBD2|TRBJ2-5|TRBV11-3
TGTGCCAGCAGACCCCCCCAGGCGGGAGTAACGGAGACCCAGTACTTC
CASRPPQAGVTETQYF
>.|.|TRBJ2-7|TRBV4-1
TGCGCCAGCAGCCACACGTCGGACAGCTACGAGCAGTACTTC
CASSHTSDSYEQYF
>.|TRBD1|TRBJ2-5|TRBV2
TGTGCCAGCAGTGCAGGGACAGGGGAAGAGACCCAGTACTTC
CASSAGTGEETQYF
>.|TRBD1|TRBJ2-3|TRBV6-1
TGTGCCAGCAGGGGGACAGGGGATGCAGATACGCAGTATTTT
CASRGTGDADTQYF
>.|.|TRBJ1-2|TRBV27
TGTGCCAGCAGTTTATCGTGGGGCACGGGAGGCTACACCTTC
CASSLSWGTGGYTF
>.|.|TRBJ1-2|TRBV4-1
TGCGCCAGCAGCCAAGATCTACCAGGCCTGAACTATGGCTACACCTTC
CASSQDLPGLNYGYTF
>.|.|TRBJ2-2|TRBV5-1
TGCGCCAGCAGTTCGTCGACCGGGGAGCTGTTTTTT
CASSSSTGELFF
>.|TRBD1|TRBJ2-1|TRBV10-3
TGTGCCATCAGTGAGTCGCGCAGGGGGCACTCCTACAATGAGCAGTTCTTC
CAISESRRGHSYNEQFF
>.|.|TRBJ2-1|TRBV5-5
TGTGCCAGCAGCCAAGGGGAGTCCTCCTACAATGAGCAGTTCTTC
CASSQGESSYNEQFF
>.|TRBD2|TRBJ2-2|TRBV4-2
TGTGCCAGCAGTCGGGAGGAGACAGTAAACACCGGGGAGCTGTTTTTT
CASSREETVNTGELFF
>few|.|TRBJ1-1|TRBV19
TGTGCCAGTAGTATAGGACAGATAAACACTGAAGCTTTCTTT
CASSIGQINTEAFF
>few|TRBD1|TRBJ2-3|TRBV6-4
TGTGCCAGCAGTACTACAGGGGGGAGCACAGATACGCAGTATTTT
CASSTTGGSTDTQYF
>.|.|TRBJ2-7|TRBV7-9
TGTGCCAGCGAGGACGGGGGAGGTGGTTCCTACGAGCAGTACTTC
CASEDGGGGSYEQYF
>.|.|TRBJ2-7|TRBV6-1
TGTGCCAGCAGAATCCGCCCTGGTCACGAGCAGTACTTC
CASRIRPGHEQYF
>few|TRBD2|TRBJ2-3|TRBV6-1
TGTGCCAGCAGTGAAGCTAGCGGGGGGGCCACAGATACGCAGTATTTT
CASSEASGGATDTQYF
>.|.|TRBJ1-1|TRBV6-4
TGTGCCAGCAGCCTCGGACAGAACACTGAAGCTTTCTTT
CASSLGQNTEAFF
>.|.|TRBJ1-1|TRBV5-4
TGTGCCAGCAGCCGTCAGGGGAAAACTGAAGCTTTCTTT
CASSRQGKTEAFF
>medium-sized|.|TRBJ2-3|TRBV7-9
TGTGCCAGCAGCTTATATCGGGCAGATACGCAGTATTTT
CASSLYRADTQYF
>.|TRBD1|TRBJ1-2|TRBV5-4
TGTGCCAGCAGCTCGGACAGGGCCCACGTCTATGGCTACACCTTC
CASSSDRAHVYGYTF
>.|TRBD1|TRBJ1-6|TRBV6-1
TGTGCCAGCAGTGACGGGACAGGGGGCAATTCACCCCTCCACTTT
CASSDGTGGNSPLHF
>once|.|TRBJ2-5|TRBV5-4
TGTGCCAGCAGCGGCATGGAAGAGACCCAGTACTTC
CASSGMEETQYF
>.|.|TRBJ1-4|TRBV28
TGTGCCAGCAGCCGAGGACAGCATCGGGAAAAACTGTTTTTT
CASSRGQHREKLFF
>.|TRBD1|TRBJ2-1|TRBV4-3
TGCGCCAGCAGCCAAGTAGTCATGGACAGGGGGGACGTTTATGAGCAGTTCTTC
CASSQVVMDRGDVYEQFF
>.|.|TRBJ1-2|TRBV4-3
TGCGCCAGCAGCCAAGAAGAGGTTCCGGGCTCGTACTATGGCTACACCTTC
CASSQEEVPGSYYGYTF
>.|.|TRBJ1-1|TRBV12-2
TGTGCAAGTCGCGACCGGGACAGGGAATGGGAAGCTTTCTTT
CASRDRDREWEAFF
>.|.|TRBJ2-6|TRBV2
TGTGCCAGCAGTAAGGCAGCTCCCCACTCTGGGGCCAACGTCCTGACTTTC
CASSKAAPHSGANVLTF